One and the same sample provided the 21 T cell receptor beta chains below, sequenced in a study of cytomegalovirus exposure and HLA in healthy donors. The PCR made use of 60 Vbeta and 13 Jbeta primers. Method: immunoSEQ multiplex PCR; TCRdb's copy keeps in-frame clones and lacks some. The sample contains around 160,000 clones, about 80% of which appear only once. The source material was PBMCs. Receptor source: a man in his fifties or sixties in good health and CMV-seropositive.

The CDR3 bases are TGCGCCAGCAGTCTGGGACAGATCTACGAGCAGTACTTC. It specifies CASSLGQIYEQYF. The V gene is TRBV5-1, the J gene TRBJ2-7; 7 nucleotides line up with TRBD1. V was pared by 5 bases and J by 3 bases, with 5 bases of the junction left unmatched. Germline CDR1 reads SGHRS; CDR2 reads YFSETQ. The CDR3 consists of 13 residues.

The rearrangement joins TRBV28 to TRBJ1-3; 10 positions agree with TRBD1. The CDR3 loop spans 20 amino acids. Germline V gene sequence: CDR1 MDHEN, CDR2 SYDVKM. Unmatched junction bases numbered 12, after V lost 1 base and J lost 0 bases. The CDR3 sequence: CASSLFSDRGIPFSGNTIYF. CDR3 in DNA: TGTGCCAGCAGTTTATTCTCGGACAGGGGGATCCCTTTCTCTGGAAACACCATATATTTT. Combining the CDR3 with reference TRBV28 and TRBJ1-3 gives the whole variable domain DVKVTQSSRYLVKRTGEKVFLECVQDMDHENMFWYRQDPGLGLRLIYFSYDVKMKEKGDIPEGYSVSREKKERFSLILESASTNQTSMYLCASSLFSDRGIPFSGNTIYFGEGSWLTVV.

The rearrangement joins TRBV28 to TRBJ1-2, with D possibly matching TRBD1 (5 bases). Between the trimmed V and J ends, which lost 2 bases and 0 bases, there was a span of 13 bases. CDR1 is MDHEN, CDR2 SYDVKM, per germline. The CDR3 extends over 16 amino acids. CDR3: CASSLLSGTSNYGYTF. In DNA form, the CDR3 reads TGTGCCAGCAGTTTACTGTCGGGGACTTCTAACTATGGCTACACCTTC.

The chain recombines TRBV5-4 with TRBJ1-6, with D perhaps TRBD1 (5 bases). Germline V gene lookup returns CDR1 SGHNT and CDR2 YYREEE (reference sequence). The CDR3 sequence is 12 residues long. Between the trimmed V and J ends, which lost 4 bases and 7 bases, there was a span of 6 bases. CDR3 loop: CASSDSNSPLHF. In DNA form, the CDR3 reads TGTGCCAGCAGCGACAGCAATTCACCCCTCCACTTT.

This clone was found once. The chain recombines TRBV25-1 with TRBJ2-7; TRBD2 aligns across 9 bases. J lost 9 bases, V lost 1 base, and 16 bases had no gene match. CDR3 length equals 17 residues. Per the germline V gene, CDR1 is MGHDK and CDR2 is SYGVNS. CDR3 DNA sequence: TGTGCCAGCAGTGAATCCCGATCCGGGACTAGCCCTCGGTGGCAGTACTTC. Translating gives CASSESRSGTSPRWQYF.

The V gene is TRBV7-5, the J gene TRBJ1-4; the table calls TRBD1, which could not be checked here. TRBV7-5 is given as a pseudogene. This CDR3 comprises 15 residues. The CDR3 spells CARSYETGTNEKLFF. The DNA for the CDR3 is TGTGCCAGAAGCTACGAGACAGGTACGAATGAAAAACTGTTTTTT.

CDR3 loop: CASSYSAGQGETQYF. The CDR3 bases are TGTGCCAGCAGTTACTCCGCGGGGCAAGGAGAGACCCAGTACTTC. The chain is built from TRBV6-5 and TRBJ2-5; maybe TRBD2 (6 bases). The V and J ends lost 0 bases and 4 bases respectively, with 12 bases between them. The CDR3 totals 15 residues. In germline, CDR1 is MNHEY, CDR2 SVGAGI.

The chain is built from TRBV28 and TRBJ1-5; D not certain. Trimming took 1 base from V and 9 from J, leaving 10 bases between them. There are 13 residues in the CDR3. CDR1 and CDR2 (germline): MDHEN, SYDVKM. Written as DNA, the CDR3 is TGTGCCAGCAGTTTATCCCCACTGCCGCCCCAGCATTTT. The encoded protein is CASSLSPLPPQHF.

The chain recombines TRBV6-5 with TRBJ1-2, with no clear D. Trimming cost V 5 bases and J 5 bases, with 6 bases left between them. The length of the CDR3 is 11 residues. Germline assignment: CDR1 MNHEY and CDR2 SVGAGI. This CDR3 reads CASSPGYGYTF. The DNA for the CDR3 is TGTGCCAGCAGTCCCGGGTATGGCTACACCTTC.

The chain uses TRBV7-9 and TRBJ2-5; D call uncertain. Germline loops: CDR1 SEHNR, CDR2 FQNEAQ (reference sequence). Trimming took off 2 bases at V and 1 base at J, with 14 bases between the two ends. The CDR3 extends over 16 amino acids. The CDR3 reads CASSLNEASGQETQYF. Written as DNA, the CDR3 is TGTGCCAGCAGCTTAAATGAGGCCTCGGGCCAAGAGACCCAGTACTTC. Full variable domain (remainder filled in from reference TRBV7-9 and TRBJ2-5): DTGVSQNPRHKITKRGQNVTFRCDPISEHNRLYWYRQTLGQGPEFLTYFQNEAQLEKSRLLSDRFSAERPKGSFSTLEIQRTEQGDSAMYLCASSLNEASGQETQYFGPGTRLLVL.

This chain connects TRBV9 to TRBJ2-3, with D possibly matching TRBD2 (7 bases). Per the germline V gene, CDR1 is SGDLS and CDR2 is YYNGEE. The V gene lost 0 bases and the J gene lost 6 bases, with 17 bases spanning the gap. The CDR3 extends over 16 amino acids. The CDR3, as DNA: TGTGCCAGCAGCGTAGCAGGGTGGGGGGGCTTCGATACGCAGTATTTT. Its protein product is CASSVAGWGGFDTQYF.

This chain links TRBV6-6 with TRBJ2-7; TRBD2 agrees at 8 bases. The germline gives CDR1 MNHNY, CDR2 SVGAGI (reference sequence). The CDR3 is made up of 15 amino acids. Trimming at V came to 5 bases and at J to 6 bases, leaving 12 bases not matched to a gene. The CDR3 sequence: CASSPPGLDLTEQYF. DNA for the CDR3: TGTGCCAGCAGTCCTCCGGGACTAGATTTAACCGAGCAGTACTTC.

This chain links TRBV7-9 with TRBJ2-3; D call uncertain. Germline-derived CDR1 and CDR2 are SEHNR and FQNEAQ (reference sequence). The CDR3 loop spans 15 amino acids. Trimming took off 1 base at V and 2 bases at J, with 10 bases between the two ends. The CDR3 here is CASSLGSGTTDTQYF. The CDR3 nucleotides read TGTGCCAGCAGCTTAGGGTCAGGAACCACAGATACGCAGTATTTT.

This sequence joins TRBV2 and TRBJ2-4, with 10 nucleotides matching TRBD2. This CDR3 contains 14 residues. Trimming removed 2 bases from V and 6 bases from J; junction bases left unmatched: 1. CDR1 is SNHLY and CDR2 is FYNNEI in the germline V gene. CDR3 loop: CASSELAGANIQYF. The CDR3 DNA is TGTGCCAGCAGTGAACTAGCGGGGGCAAACATTCAGTACTTC.

CDR3 nucleotide sequence: TGTGCCTGGAGCCTGGTACGGGAAAAACTGTTTTTT. Protein product: CAWSLVREKLFF. V is TRBV30 and J is TRBJ1-4; no firm D call. Germline CDR1 is GTSNPN and CDR2 is SVGIG (reference sequence). The CDR3 spans 12 residues. Trimming took 3 bases from V and 8 from J, leaving 10 bases between them.

In nucleotides, the CDR3 is TGTGCCAGTAGTATAGAGGACAGCAAAAACATTCAGTACTTC. Its protein is CASSIEDSKNIQYF. The V call is TRBV19, the J call TRBJ2-4; D perhaps matches TRBD1 (6 bases). This CDR3 contains 14 residues. The germline V gene encodes CDR1 LNHDA and CDR2 SQIVND (reference sequence). Deletions cut 0 bases from V and 3 bases from J, with 6 bases between.

This clone occurred once. The chain uses TRBV6-5 and TRBJ1-4; no clear D gene. Per the germline V gene, CDR1 is MNHEY and CDR2 is SVGAGI. V was pared by 0 bases and J by 8 bases, with 10 bases between. This CDR3 region has 14 residues. CDR3 loop: CASSYSLGSEKLFF. The DNA of the CDR3 is TGTGCCAGCAGTTACTCGTTGGGGAGCGAAAAACTGTTTTTT.

This clone turned up a few times. CDR3 residues: CASSVDFGNQPQHF. CDR3 DNA: TGCGCCAGCAGCGTGGACTTTGGCAATCAGCCCCAGCATTTT. The rearrangement links TRBV5-1 to TRBJ1-5; D is undetermined. Deletions cut 4 bases from V and 2 bases from J, with 10 bases between. CDR1 and CDR2 (germline): SGHRS, YFSETQ. This CDR3 is 14 amino acids long. Full variable domain (rest looked up from reference TRBV5-1 and TRBJ1-5): KAGVTQTPRYLIKTRGQQVTLSCSPISGHRSVSWYQQTPGQGLQFLFEYFSETQRNKGNFPGRFSGRQFSNSRSEMNVSTLELGDSALYLCASSVDFGNQPQHFGDGTRLSIL.

J is TRBJ1-1 and V is TRBV18; no definite D call. There are 13 residues in the CDR3. Per the germline V gene, CDR1 is KGHSH and CDR2 is LQKENI. Trimming left V 6 bases short and J 3 bases short, with 11 bases between. The CDR3 protein is CASSKELDTEAFF. CDR3 DNA: TGTGCCAGCTCCAAGGAGTTAGACACTGAAGCTTTCTTT.

The CDR3 spells CASSILWGERAGTQYF. In nucleotides, the CDR3 is TGTGCCAGCAGCATACTGTGGGGGGAGCGTGCCGGGACCCAGTACTTC. This chain uses TRBV11-1 with TRBJ2-5; D is perhaps TRBD2 (6 bases). The CDR3 loop spans 16 amino acids. The V end was cut by 5 bases, the J end by 7 bases, with 23 bases between. Germline V gene sequence: CDR1 SGHAT, CDR2 FQDESV (reference sequence). Full variable domain (missing parts from reference TRBV11-1 and TRBJ2-5): EAEVAQSPRYKITEKSQAVAFWCDPISGHATLYWYRQILGQGPELLVQFQDESVVDDSQLPKDRFSAERLKGVDSTLKIQPAELGDSAMYLCASSILWGERAGTQYFGPGTRLLVL.

This clone was observed once. This chain links TRBV7-8 with TRBJ1-5; TRBD1 is a possible D gene (6 bases). There are 17 residues in the CDR3. Trimming removed 1 base at V and 0 bases at J, with 13 bases between. Per germline, CDR1 SGHVS and CDR2 FQNEAQ. The CDR3 DNA is TGTGCCAGCAGCTTAGTTGGACAGTCTTATAGCAATCAGCCCCAGCATTTT. It codes for CASSLVGQSYSNQPQHF.